This T cell receptor beta chain is drawn from a study of control samples from healthy donors and cancer patients. Generated by immunoSEQ multiplex PCR, the TCRdb table keeps only in-frame clones and is missing some. The repertoire holds some 4,000 clones, with roughly 80% as singletons. The sample consisted of formalin-fixed, paraffin-embedded tissue. The clonotype was recovered from a female donor with melanoma.

The CDR3 region is CASSVGGRETQYF. The CDR3 nucleotides are TGTGCCAGCAGCGTAGGAGGGCGGGAGACCCAGTACTTC. The chain combines TRBV9 with TRBJ2-5; perhaps TRBD2 as D (5 bases). This CDR3 is built from 13 residues. CDR1 SGDLS and CDR2 YYNGEE come from the germline V gene. Trimming cost V 0 bases and J 5 bases, with 8 bases left between them.